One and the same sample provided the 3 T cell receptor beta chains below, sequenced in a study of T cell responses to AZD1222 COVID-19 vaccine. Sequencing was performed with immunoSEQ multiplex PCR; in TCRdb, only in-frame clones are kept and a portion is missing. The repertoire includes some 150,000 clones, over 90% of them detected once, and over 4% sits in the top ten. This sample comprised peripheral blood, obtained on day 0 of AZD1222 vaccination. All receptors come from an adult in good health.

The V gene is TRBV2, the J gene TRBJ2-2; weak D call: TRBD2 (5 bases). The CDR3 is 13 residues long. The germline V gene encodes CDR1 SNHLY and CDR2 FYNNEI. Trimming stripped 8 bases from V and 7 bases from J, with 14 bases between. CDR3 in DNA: TGTGCCAGCGCCCGGAGGAATGGCGGGGAGCTGTTTTTT. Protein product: CASARRNGGELFF.

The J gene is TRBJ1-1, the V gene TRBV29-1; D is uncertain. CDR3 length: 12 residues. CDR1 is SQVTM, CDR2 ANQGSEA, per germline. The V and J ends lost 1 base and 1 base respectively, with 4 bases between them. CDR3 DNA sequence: TGCAGCGTTGAAGGAGAGAACACTGAAGCTTTCTTT. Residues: CSVEGENTEAFF.

The CDR3: CASSPGGLSYEQYF. CDR3 DNA: TGTGCCAGCAGCCCCGGGGGCCTCTCCTACGAGCAGTACTTC. V and J are TRBV7-9 and TRBJ2-7, with D possibly being TRBD1 or TRBD2 (6 bases each). Between the trimmed V and J ends, which lost 5 bases and 0 bases, there was a span of 11 bases. The CDR3 length is 14 residues. Germline V lookup: CDR1 SEHNR, CDR2 FQNEAQ (reference sequence).